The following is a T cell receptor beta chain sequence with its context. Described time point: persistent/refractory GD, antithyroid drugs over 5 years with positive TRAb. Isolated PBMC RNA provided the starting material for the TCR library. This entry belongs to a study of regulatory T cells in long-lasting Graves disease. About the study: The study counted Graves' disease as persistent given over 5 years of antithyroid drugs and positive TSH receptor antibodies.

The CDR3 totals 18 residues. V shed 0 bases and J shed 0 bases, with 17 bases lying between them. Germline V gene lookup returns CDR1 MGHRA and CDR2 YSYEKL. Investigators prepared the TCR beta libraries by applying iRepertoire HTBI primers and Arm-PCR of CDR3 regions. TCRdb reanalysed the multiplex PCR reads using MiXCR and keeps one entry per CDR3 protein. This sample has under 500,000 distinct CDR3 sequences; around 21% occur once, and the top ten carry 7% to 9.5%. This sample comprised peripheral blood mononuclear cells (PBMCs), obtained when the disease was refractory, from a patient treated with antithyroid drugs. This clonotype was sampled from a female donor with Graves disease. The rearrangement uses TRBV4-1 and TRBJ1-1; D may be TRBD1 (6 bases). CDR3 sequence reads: CASSQDRVENRVNTEAFF. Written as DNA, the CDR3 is TGCGCCAGCAGCCAAGATAGAGTGGAAAACAGGGTGAACACTGAAGCTTTCTTT.